This TCR beta chain was obtained from a study of blood T cell repertoires in COVID-19. This CDR3 region has 15 residues. The germline gives CDR1 LGHNT, CDR2 FRNRAP. The V gene end was trimmed by 1 base and the J gene end by 7 bases; junction bases not matched to a gene: 4. Repertoires were generated with immunoSEQ multiplex PCR, while TCRdb's copy carries only in-frame clones and drops some. This sample has some 200,000 clones, with around 90% found just once. The chain carries TRBV12-5 and TRBJ1-4; 9 nucleotides line up with TRBD1. The specimen was PBMCs or T cells enriched from blood (not recorded which). This receptor was taken from a woman aged 25 to 45 who had recovered from COVID-19. The DNA of the CDR3 is TGTGCTAGTGGTTTGGGACAGGGGGACAGTGAAAAACTGTTTTTT. Amino acid sequence: CASGLGQGDSEKLFF.